Below, 3 T cell receptor beta chains from the same sample are listed, as sequenced in a study of cytomegalovirus exposure and HLA in healthy donors (TCRdb year 2017). Libraries were constructed by the immunoSEQ multiplex PCR assay. The multiplex PCR relied on a mix of 60 forward primers for TCR Vbeta segments and 13 reverse primers for TCR Jbeta segments. TCRdb carries this immuneACCESS record with in-frame sequences only. Its versions omit some clonotypes, under half of them owing to an unresolved V gene in the studies checked, with the rest unexplained. Counted in this sample were around 150,000 clones; 65% to 70% of them appeared once. The ten most abundant clones make up 4% to 5.5% of the sample. The material sequenced was PBMCs. These receptors came from a woman younger than 30 in good health and CMV-seropositive.

Only a few counts were recorded for this clone. This sequence joins TRBV5-4 and TRBJ1-1; D gene uncertain. V lost 2 bases and J 6 bases, leaving 8 bases between the germline ends. The length of the CDR3 is 12 residues. CDR1 and CDR2 from the germline V gene are SGHNT and YYREEE (reference sequence). Here the CDR3 DNA reads TGTGCCAGCAGCTTTCCTCGGGCTGAAGCTTTCTTT. It specifies CASSFPRAEAFF.

The chain is built from TRBV5-4 and TRBJ2-3; 13 bases are a match to TRBD2. The trim removed 1 base at V and 4 bases at J, leaving 6 bases unmatched. Per germline, CDR1 SGHNT and CDR2 YYREEE (reference sequence). The CDR3 totals 17 residues. CDR3: CASSLKALAGGPDTQYF. The CDR3 coding sequence is TGTGCCAGCAGCTTGAAGGCACTAGCGGGGGGGCCAGATACGCAGTATTTT.

The chain employs TRBV7-3 and TRBJ1-6, with 8 positions matching TRBD1. The junction had 2 bases not matched to a gene; V was cut back by 5 bases and J by 5 bases. Germline lookup yields CDR1 SGHTA and CDR2 FQGTGA. This CDR3 is 14 amino acids long. The DNA for the CDR3 is TGTGCCAGCAGCCCGGGACAGGATAATTCACCCCTCCACTTT. Its protein is CASSPGQDNSPLHF. The full variable domain, rest sourced from reference TRBV7-3 and TRBJ1-6, is GAGVSQTPSNKVTEKGKYVELRCDPISGHTALYWYRQSLGQGPEFLIYFQGTGAADDSGLPNDRFFAVRPEGSVSTLKIQRTERGDSAVYLCASSPGQDNSPLHFGNGTRLTVT.